The source of this T cell receptor beta chain is a study of blood T cell repertoires in COVID-19. V shed 7 bases, J shed 0 bases, and the junction held 11 bases outside the gene matches. In germline, CDR1 is ENHRY, CDR2 SYGVKD. The length of the CDR3 is 18 residues. Produced via immunoSEQ multiplex PCR; TCRdb's table is partial and in-frame only. The profile shows around 270,000 clones, around nine tenths of them singletons. Sequencing used peripheral blood. The chain combines TRBV10-3 with TRBJ2-6; TRBD2 aligns across 8 bases. The receptor's source is a man aged 35-49 years who had recovered from COVID-19. As DNA, the CDR3 is TGTGCCATCATAGGGGGGCTAGCGGGCAGCTCTGGGGCCAACGTCCTGACTTTC. It encodes CAIIGGLAGSSGANVLTF.